These 20 T cell receptor beta chains came from one sample sequenced in a study of cytomegalovirus exposure and HLA in healthy donors. Sequencing used immunoSEQ multiplex PCR; TCRdb keeps in-frame clones, though not all of them. Counted here are 200,000 to 250,000 clones, roughly 84% occurring once; the ten biggest clones make up about 2%. The sample consisted of PBMCs. The receptors derive from a woman aged 18-30 years in good health and CMV-seropositive.

This clone was seen just once. V gene TRBV7-8 combines with J gene TRBJ2-7; TRBD2 might be the D (6 bases). In germline, CDR1 is SGHVS, CDR2 FQNEAQ. The CDR3 sequence is 16 residues long. Trimming took 1 base from V and 1 from J, leaving 14 bases between them. CDR3 nucleotides: TGTGCCAGCAGCTTAGGGGGCGGGACCAATTCCTACGAGCAGTACTTC. Translating it yields CASSLGGGTNSYEQYF.

This clone appeared a single time. This chain uses TRBV6-1 with TRBJ2-7, with D possibly matching TRBD2 (5 bases). V was trimmed by 6 bases and J by 3 bases, leaving 18 bases between them. The CDR3 runs 15 residues. Germline V gene lookup returns CDR1 MNHNS and CDR2 SASEGT. The CDR3 DNA reads TGTGCCAGCAGCGAAAGAGGACTTCTGCTCTACGAGCAGTACTTC. Protein product: CASSERGLLLYEQYF.

V is TRBV27 and J is TRBJ2-7, with D possibly TRBD2 on 6 matching bases. CDR3 length equals 15 residues. CDR1 is MNHEY, CDR2 SMNVEV, per germline (reference sequence). With 3 bases removed from V and 2 bases from J, the gap between germline ends came to 14 bases. In DNA, the CDR3 is TGTGCCAGCAGTTTTTCCCCGGGAGTCCCCTACGAGCAGTACTTC. Amino acid sequence: CASSFSPGVPYEQYF.

The chain combines TRBV19 with TRBJ2-7; D not resolved. This CDR3 is 14 amino acids long. V lost 0 bases to trimming and J lost 1 base, with 7 bases between them. Looked up from germline, CDR1 is LNHDA and CDR2 is SQIVND (reference sequence). CDR3 amino acids: CASSIDRVSYEQYF. The CDR3 DNA is TGTGCCAGTAGTATAGATCGGGTTTCCTACGAGCAGTACTTC.

The chain links TRBV19 to TRBJ1-2, with TRBD1 as a possible D gene (5 bases). Trimming cost V 3 bases and J 5 bases, with 19 bases left between them. CDR1 and CDR2 from the germline V gene are LNHDA and SQIVND (reference sequence). The CDR3 extends over 16 amino acids. CDR3 sequence (DNA): TGTGCCAGTAGTATCCTTCCCGGGGGAACGGAATATGGCTACACCTTC. Encoded protein: CASSILPGGTEYGYTF.

This chain uses TRBV5-8 with TRBJ2-7; possible D gene TRBD2, 5 bases. This CDR3 comprises 16 residues. Trimming shortened V by 1 base and J by 4 bases, and 18 bases separated the two germline ends. Germline V lookup: CDR1 SGHTS, CDR2 YDEGEE. This chain's CDR3 is CASSLPRLISLYEQYF. The CDR3 DNA sequence: TGTGCCAGCAGCTTGCCCCGACTAATATCCCTTTACGAGCAGTACTTC.

With regard to this clone: At the DNA level, this CDR3 is encoded by other sequences in the same sample as well. V is TRBV5-4 and J is TRBJ2-7, with 10 bases fitting TRBD2. V lost 5 bases, J lost 3 bases, and 5 bases stayed unmatched. The V gene's germline CDR1 is SGHNT and CDR2 YYREEE (reference sequence). The length of the CDR3 is 14 residues. CDR3 residues: CASSLAGGYYEQYF. In DNA, the CDR3 is TGTGCCAGCAGTTTAGCGGGAGGATACTACGAGCAGTACTTC.

In the case of this clone: One junction end disagrees with the germline gene, perhaps due to a read error. The V and J genes are TRBV4-1 and TRBJ2-1; 12 bases fit TRBD2. This CDR3 is 19 amino acids long. Germline CDR1 MGHRA, CDR2 YSYEKL. The CDR3 region is CASSQAQLAGGYGYTEQFF. The CDR3 coding sequence is TGCGCCAGCAGCCAGGCCCAACTAGCGGGGGGATACGGGTACACTGAGCAGTTCTTC.

The chain recombines TRBV10-3 with TRBJ2-2; D is undetermined. CDR3 length equals 16 residues. Between the trimmed V and J ends, which lost 4 bases and 2 bases, there was a span of 14 bases. Germline V lookup: CDR1 ENHRY, CDR2 SYGVKD. The CDR3 nucleotides are TGTGCCATCAGTGGTCATGGTTCAGTAAACACCGGGGAGCTGTTTTTT. Protein sequence: CAISGHGSVNTGELFF.

This clone showed up just once. This chain links TRBV5-1 with TRBJ1-3; 9 bases map to TRBD1. V shed 1 base, J shed 3 bases, and the junction held 2 bases outside the gene matches. The length of the CDR3 is 15 residues. Looked up from germline, CDR1 is SGHRS and CDR2 is YFSETQ. The CDR3 coding sequence is TGCGCCAGCAGCTTGACAGGGGGCTTTGGAAACACCATATATTTT. This encodes CASSLTGGFGNTIYF.

The V gene is TRBV7-9, the J gene TRBJ2-5; D ambiguous. The CDR3 covers 14 residues. V lost 1 base and J 2 bases, leaving 8 bases between the germline ends. The germline V gene has CDR1 SEHNR and CDR2 FQNEAQ (reference sequence). DNA for the CDR3: TGTGCCAGCAGCTTAGTCGGAGAACAAGAGACCCAGTACTTC. It yields the protein CASSLVGEQETQYF.

A few counts support this clone. The genes are TRBV20-1 and TRBJ2-1; 8 bases map to TRBD2. J gave up 10 bases and V 7 bases, and 3 bases lay outside the gene matches. The CDR3 has 10 residues. Germline V CDR1 and CDR2: DFQATT, SNEGSKA (reference sequence). The chain's CDR3 is CSVAGGEQFF. The CDR3 coding sequence is TGCAGTGTCGCGGGAGGAGAGCAGTTCTTC.

The V and J genes are TRBV9 and TRBJ2-5, with TRBD2 matching over 13 bases. The J segment lost 7 bases and the V segment lost 4 bases, leaving 10 bases of the junction unmatched. The CDR3 spans 16 residues. The germline V gene has CDR1 SGDLS and CDR2 YYNGEE. The CDR3 region has the DNA TGTGCCAGCAGCACCCCCGGGACTAGCGGGATGGGGACCCAGTACTTC. Its translation is CASSTPGTSGMGTQYF.

This chain connects TRBV27 to TRBJ2-2; D unresolved. This CDR3 is built from 13 residues. Trimming cost V 3 bases and J 4 bases, with 6 bases left between them. Germline-derived CDR1 and CDR2 are MNHEY and SMNVEV (reference sequence). CDR3 DNA: TGTGCCAGCAGTTTTCGTATCACCGGGGAGCTGTTTTTT. This translates into CASSFRITGELFF.

CDR3 sequence: CASSSRLAGYNEQFF. The CDR3, as DNA: TGTGCCAGCAGTTCTAGGCTAGCGGGTTACAATGAGCAGTTCTTC. The chain combines TRBV27 with TRBJ2-1, with 8 bases identical to TRBD2. The CDR3 has 15 amino acids. The germline gives CDR1 MNHEY, CDR2 SMNVEV (reference sequence). After removal of 4 bases from V and 4 bases from J, the junction contained 6 bases not matched to a gene.

The chain is built from TRBV7-3 and TRBJ2-1; 11 bases are a match to TRBD2. The germline V gene encodes CDR1 SGHTA and CDR2 FQGTGA. The J segment lost 3 bases and the V segment lost 4 bases, leaving 5 bases of the junction unmatched. This CDR3 has 16 amino acids. The CDR3: CASSSPTSGIYNEQFF. Written as DNA, the CDR3 is TGTGCCAGCAGCTCGCCGACTAGCGGGATCTACAATGAGCAGTTCTTC.

This chain connects TRBV4-1 to TRBJ1-5, with D tentatively TRBD1 (6 bases). This CDR3 is 16 amino acids long. Trimming removed 1 base at V and 0 bases at J, with 10 bases between. CDR1 is MGHRA, CDR2 YSYEKL, per germline. Here the CDR3 reads CASSQAQGFSNQPQHF. The CDR3 DNA is TGCGCCAGCAGCCAAGCACAGGGATTTAGCAATCAGCCCCAGCATTTT.

The V call is TRBV27, the J call TRBJ1-2; TRBD1 is a possible D gene (5 bases). V gave up 2 bases and J gave up 14 bases, with 12 bases separating them. The CDR3 has 11 residues. Looked up from germline, CDR1 is MNHEY and CDR2 is SMNVEV (reference sequence). The CDR3 reads CASSLEQGKTF. The DNA for the CDR3 is TGTGCCAGCAGTTTAGAGCAGGGTAAAACCTTC.

The CDR3 reads CASSIRGQLRAQYF. CDR3 DNA sequence: TGTGCCAGTAGTATCCGCGGACAGTTAAGGGCGCAGTATTTT. This sequence joins TRBV19 and TRBJ2-3; tentatively, D is TRBD1 (6 bases). Trimming left V 3 bases short and J 10 bases short, with 17 bases between. Germline lookup yields CDR1 LNHDA and CDR2 SQIVND (reference sequence). The CDR3 has 14 residues.

The rearrangement links TRBV13 to TRBJ1-2; perhaps TRBD1 as D (6 bases). Trimming cost V 4 bases and J 2 bases, with 8 bases left between them. Germline V lookup: CDR1 PRHDT, CDR2 FYEKMQ (reference sequence). This CDR3 contains 13 residues. DNA of the CDR3: TGTGCCAGCAGCTCCCAGGGGAACTATGGCTACACCTTC. This sequence encodes CASSSQGNYGYTF.